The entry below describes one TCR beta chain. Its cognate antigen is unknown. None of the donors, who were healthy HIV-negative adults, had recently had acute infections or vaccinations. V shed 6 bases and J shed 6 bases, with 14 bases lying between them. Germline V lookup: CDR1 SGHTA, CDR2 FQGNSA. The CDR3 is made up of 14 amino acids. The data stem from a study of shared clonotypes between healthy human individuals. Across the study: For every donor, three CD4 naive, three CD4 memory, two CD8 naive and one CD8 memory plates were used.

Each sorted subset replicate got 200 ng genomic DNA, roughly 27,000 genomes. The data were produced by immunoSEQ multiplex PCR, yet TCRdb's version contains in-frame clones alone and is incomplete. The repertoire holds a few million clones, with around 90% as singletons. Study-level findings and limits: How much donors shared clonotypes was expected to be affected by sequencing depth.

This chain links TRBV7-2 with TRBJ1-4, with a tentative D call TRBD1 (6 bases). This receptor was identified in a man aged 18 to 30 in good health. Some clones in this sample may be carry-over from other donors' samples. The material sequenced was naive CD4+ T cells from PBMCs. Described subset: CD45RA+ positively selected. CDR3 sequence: CASSPRGRDEKLFF. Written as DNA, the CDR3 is TGTGCCAGCAGTCCCAGGGGCAGGGATGAAAAACTGTTTTTT.